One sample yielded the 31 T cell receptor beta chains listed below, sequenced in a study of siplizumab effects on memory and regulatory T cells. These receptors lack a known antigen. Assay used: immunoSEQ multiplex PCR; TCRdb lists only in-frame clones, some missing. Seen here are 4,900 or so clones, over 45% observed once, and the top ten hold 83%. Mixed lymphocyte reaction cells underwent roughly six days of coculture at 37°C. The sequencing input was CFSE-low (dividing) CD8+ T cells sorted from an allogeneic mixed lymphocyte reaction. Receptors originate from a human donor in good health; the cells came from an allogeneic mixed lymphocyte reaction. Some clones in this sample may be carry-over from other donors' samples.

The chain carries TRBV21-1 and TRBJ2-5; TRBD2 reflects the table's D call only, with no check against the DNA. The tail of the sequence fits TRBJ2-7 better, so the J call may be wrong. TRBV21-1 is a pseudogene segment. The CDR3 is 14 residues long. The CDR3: CASSKGAGGFEQYF. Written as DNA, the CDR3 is TGTGCCAGCAGCAAGGGAGCGGGAGGGTTCGAGCAGTACTTC.

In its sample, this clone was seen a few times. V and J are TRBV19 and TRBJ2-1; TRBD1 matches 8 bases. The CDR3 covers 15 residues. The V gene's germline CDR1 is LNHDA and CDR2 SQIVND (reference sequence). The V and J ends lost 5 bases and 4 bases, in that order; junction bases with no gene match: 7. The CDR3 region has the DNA TGTGCCAGTAGTCCCGGACAGGGCGGGTACAATGAGCAGTTCTTC. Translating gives CASSPGQGGYNEQFF.

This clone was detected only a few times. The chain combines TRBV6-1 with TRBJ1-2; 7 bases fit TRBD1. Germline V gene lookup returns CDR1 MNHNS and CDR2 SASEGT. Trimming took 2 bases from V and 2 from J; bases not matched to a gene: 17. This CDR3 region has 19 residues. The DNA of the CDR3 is TGTGCCAGCAGTGAACACCCTCCCGACAGGGCCCATTTCAACTATGGCTACACCTTC. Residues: CASSEHPPDRAHFNYGYTF.

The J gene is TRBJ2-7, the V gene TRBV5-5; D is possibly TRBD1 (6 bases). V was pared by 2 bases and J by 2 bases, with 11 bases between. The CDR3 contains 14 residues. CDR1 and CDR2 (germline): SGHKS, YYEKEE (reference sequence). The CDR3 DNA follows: TGTGCCAGCAGCTTTTCTCAGGGGACCTACGAGCAGTACTTC. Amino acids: CASSFSQGTYEQYF. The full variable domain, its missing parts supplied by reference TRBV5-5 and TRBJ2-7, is DAGVTQSPTHLIKTRGQQVTLRCSPISGHKSVSWYQQVLGQGPQFIFQYYEKEERGRGNFPDRFSARQFPNYSSELNVNALLLGDSALYLCASSFSQGTYEQYFGPGTRLTVT.

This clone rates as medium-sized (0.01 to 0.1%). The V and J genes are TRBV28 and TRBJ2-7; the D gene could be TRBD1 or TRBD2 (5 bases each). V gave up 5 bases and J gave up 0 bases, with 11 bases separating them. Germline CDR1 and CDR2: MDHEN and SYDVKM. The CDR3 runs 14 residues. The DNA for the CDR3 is TGTGCCAGCAGTCCGGGACGGGGCTCCTACGAGCAGTACTTC. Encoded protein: CASSPGRGSYEQYF.

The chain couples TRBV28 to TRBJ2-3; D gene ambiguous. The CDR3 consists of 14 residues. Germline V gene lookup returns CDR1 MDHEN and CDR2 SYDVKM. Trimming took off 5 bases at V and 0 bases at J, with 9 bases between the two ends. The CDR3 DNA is TGTGCCAGCAGTCCCTTGATGAGCACAGATACGCAGTATTTT. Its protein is CASSPLMSTDTQYF.

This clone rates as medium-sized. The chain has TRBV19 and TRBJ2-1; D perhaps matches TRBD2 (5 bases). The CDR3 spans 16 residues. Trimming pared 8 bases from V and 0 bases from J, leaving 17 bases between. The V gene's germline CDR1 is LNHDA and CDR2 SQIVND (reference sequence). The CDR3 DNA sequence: TGTGCCAGTGAAGGCAGCGGTCTGAGCTCCTACAATGAGCAGTTCTTC. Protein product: CASEGSGLSSYNEQFF. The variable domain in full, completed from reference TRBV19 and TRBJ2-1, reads DGGITQSPKYLFRKEGQNVTLSCEQNLNHDAMYWYRQDPGQGLRLIYYSQIVNDFQKGDIAEGYSVSREKKESFPLTVTSAQKNPTAFYLCASEGSGLSSYNEQFFGPGTRLTVL.

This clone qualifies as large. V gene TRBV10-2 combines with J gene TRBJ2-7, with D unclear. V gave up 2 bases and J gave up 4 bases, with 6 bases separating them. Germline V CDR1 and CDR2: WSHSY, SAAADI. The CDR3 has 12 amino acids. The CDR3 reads CASSEVGYEQYF. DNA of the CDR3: TGCGCCAGCAGTGAGGTAGGGTACGAGCAGTACTTC.

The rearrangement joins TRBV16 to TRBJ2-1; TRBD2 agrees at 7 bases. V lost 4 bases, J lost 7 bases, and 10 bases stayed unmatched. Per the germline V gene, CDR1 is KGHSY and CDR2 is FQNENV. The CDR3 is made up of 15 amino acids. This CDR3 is CASSPDGGRANEQFF. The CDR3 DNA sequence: TGTGCCAGCAGCCCCGACGGCGGGAGAGCGAATGAGCAGTTCTTC.

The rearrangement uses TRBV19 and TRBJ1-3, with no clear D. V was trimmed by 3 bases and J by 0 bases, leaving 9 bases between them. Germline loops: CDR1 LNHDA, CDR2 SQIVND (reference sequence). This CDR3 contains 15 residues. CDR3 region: CASSMADYSGNTIYF. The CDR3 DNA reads TGTGCCAGTAGTATGGCAGACTACTCTGGAAACACCATATATTTT.

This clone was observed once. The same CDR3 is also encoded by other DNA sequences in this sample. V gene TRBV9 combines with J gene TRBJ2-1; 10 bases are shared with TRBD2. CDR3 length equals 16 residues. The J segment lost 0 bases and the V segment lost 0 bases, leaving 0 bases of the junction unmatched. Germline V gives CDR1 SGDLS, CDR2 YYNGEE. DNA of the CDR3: TGTGCCAGCAGCGTAGGACTAGCGGGCTCCTACAATGAGCAGTTCTTC. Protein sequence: CASSVGLAGSYNEQFF.

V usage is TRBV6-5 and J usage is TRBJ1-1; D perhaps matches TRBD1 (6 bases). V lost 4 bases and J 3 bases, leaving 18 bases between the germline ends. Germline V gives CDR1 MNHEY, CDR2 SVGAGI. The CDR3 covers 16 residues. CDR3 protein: CASSFSGWTADTEAFF. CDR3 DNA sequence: TGTGCCAGCAGTTTTTCAGGATGGACAGCCGACACTGAAGCTTTCTTT.

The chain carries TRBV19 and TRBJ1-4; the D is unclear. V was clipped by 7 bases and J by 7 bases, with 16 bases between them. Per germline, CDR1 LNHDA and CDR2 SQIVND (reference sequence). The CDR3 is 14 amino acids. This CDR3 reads CASTAGLGFEKLFF. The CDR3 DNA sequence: TGTGCCAGTACCGCCGGATTGGGTTTTGAAAAACTGTTTTTT.

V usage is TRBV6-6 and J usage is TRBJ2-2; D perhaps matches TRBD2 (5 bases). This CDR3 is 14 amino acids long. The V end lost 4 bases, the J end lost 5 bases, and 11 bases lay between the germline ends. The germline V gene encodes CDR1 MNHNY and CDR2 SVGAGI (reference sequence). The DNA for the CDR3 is TGTGCCAGCAGTTTCACTGGGGAGACCGGGGAGCTGTTTTTT. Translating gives CASSFTGETGELFF.

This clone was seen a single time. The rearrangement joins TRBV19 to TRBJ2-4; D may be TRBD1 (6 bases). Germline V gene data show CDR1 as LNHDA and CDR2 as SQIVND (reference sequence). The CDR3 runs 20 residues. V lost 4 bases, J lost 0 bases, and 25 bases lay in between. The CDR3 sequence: CASSNWPGWMGAEAKNIQYF. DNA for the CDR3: TGTGCCAGTAGTAATTGGCCGGGGTGGATGGGGGCGGAAGCCAAAAACATTCAGTACTTC.

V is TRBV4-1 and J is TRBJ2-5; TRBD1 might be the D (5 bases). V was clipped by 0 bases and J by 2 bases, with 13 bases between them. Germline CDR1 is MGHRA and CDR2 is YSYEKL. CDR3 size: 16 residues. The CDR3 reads CASSQDTDAGQETQYF. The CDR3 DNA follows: TGCGCCAGCAGCCAAGATACGGATGCAGGGCAAGAGACCCAGTACTTC.

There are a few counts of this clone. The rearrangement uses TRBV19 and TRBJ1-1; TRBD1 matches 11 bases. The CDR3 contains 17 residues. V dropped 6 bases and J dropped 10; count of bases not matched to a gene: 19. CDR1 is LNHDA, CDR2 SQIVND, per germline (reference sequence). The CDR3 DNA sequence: TGTGCCAGTAGGGAGATCGTGAACTTTGGACAGGGGGCGCGAGCTTTCTTT. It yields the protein CASREIVNFGQGARAFF.

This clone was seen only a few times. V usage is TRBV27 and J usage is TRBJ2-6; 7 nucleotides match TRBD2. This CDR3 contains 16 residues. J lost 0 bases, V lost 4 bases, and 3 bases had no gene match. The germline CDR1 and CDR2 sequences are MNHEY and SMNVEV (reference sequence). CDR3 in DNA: TGTGCCAGCAGTTGGTTAGCGGGCTCTGGGGCCAACGTCCTGACTTTC. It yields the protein CASSWLAGSGANVLTF.

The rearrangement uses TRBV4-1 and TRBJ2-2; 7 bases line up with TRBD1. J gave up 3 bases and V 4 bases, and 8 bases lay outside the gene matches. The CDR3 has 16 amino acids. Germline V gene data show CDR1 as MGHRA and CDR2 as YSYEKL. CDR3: CASSLSGDSHTGELFF. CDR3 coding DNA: TGCGCCAGCAGCCTAAGTGGGGACAGCCACACCGGGGAGCTGTTTTTT.

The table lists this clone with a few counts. For the CDR3, the DNA is TGTGCCAGCAGCCAAGATTGGCTAGCGGGAGGGACCGGGGAGCTGTTTTTT. Amino acids: CASSQDWLAGGTGELFF. The V gene is TRBV4-2, the J gene TRBJ2-2, with 12 bases aligning to TRBD2. The CDR3 runs to 17 residues. J gave up 5 bases and V 0 bases, and 4 bases lay outside the gene matches. CDR1 and CDR2 (germline): LGHNA, YNFKEQ.

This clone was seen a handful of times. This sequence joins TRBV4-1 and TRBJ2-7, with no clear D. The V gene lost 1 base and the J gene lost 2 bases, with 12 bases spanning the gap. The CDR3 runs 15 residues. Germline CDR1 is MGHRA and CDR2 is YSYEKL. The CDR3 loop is CASSQVPGGTYEQYF. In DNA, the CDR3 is TGCGCCAGCAGCCAAGTTCCCGGCGGAACCTACGAGCAGTACTTC.

CDR3 DNA sequence: TGTGCCAGCAGTCCCGCGCCGGGAGCCTCCTACGAGCAGTACTTC. This translates into CASSPAPGASYEQYF. This chain joins TRBV6-5 and TRBJ2-7, with TRBD2 as a possible D gene (6 bases). CDR3 length: 15 residues. Trimming left V 5 bases short and J 0 bases short, with 14 bases between. Germline V gives CDR1 MNHEY, CDR2 SVGAGI.

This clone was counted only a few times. CDR3: CASSAEIGTYYEQYF. The CDR3 region has the DNA TGTGCCAGCAGCGCCGAGATAGGGACCTACTACGAGCAGTACTTC. The genes are TRBV9 and TRBJ2-7; D is possibly TRBD1 or TRBD2 (5 bases each). This CDR3 is built from 15 residues. V lost 3 bases to trimming and J lost 3 bases, with 16 bases between them. Germline V gene data show CDR1 as SGDLS and CDR2 as YYNGEE.

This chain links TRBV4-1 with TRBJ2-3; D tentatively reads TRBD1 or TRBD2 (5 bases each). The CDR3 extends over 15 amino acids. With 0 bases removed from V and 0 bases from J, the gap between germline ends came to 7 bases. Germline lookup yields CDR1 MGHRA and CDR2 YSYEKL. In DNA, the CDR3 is TGCGCCAGCAGCCAAGAGGGACGGAGCACAGATACGCAGTATTTT. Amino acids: CASSQEGRSTDTQYF.

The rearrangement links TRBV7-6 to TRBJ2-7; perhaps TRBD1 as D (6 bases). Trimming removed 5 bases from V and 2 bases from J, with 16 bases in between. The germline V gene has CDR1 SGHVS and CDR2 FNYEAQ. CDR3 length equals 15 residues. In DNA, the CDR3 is TGTGCCAGCAGCGGACCACAGGGTTTAACCTACGAGCAGTACTTC. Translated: CASSGPQGLTYEQYF.

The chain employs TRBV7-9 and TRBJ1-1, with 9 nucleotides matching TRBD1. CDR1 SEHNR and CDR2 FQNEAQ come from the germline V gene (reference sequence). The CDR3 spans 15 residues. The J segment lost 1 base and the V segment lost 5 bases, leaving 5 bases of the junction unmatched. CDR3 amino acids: CASSPGQGTNTEAFF. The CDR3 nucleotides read TGTGCCAGCAGCCCAGGACAGGGGACGAACACTGAAGCTTTCTTT.

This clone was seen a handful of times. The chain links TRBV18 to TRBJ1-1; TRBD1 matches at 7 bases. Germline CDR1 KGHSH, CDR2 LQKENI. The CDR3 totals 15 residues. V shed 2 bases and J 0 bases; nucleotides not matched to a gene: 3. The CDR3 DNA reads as TGTGCCAGCTCACCATCCCAGGGGGTGAACACTGAAGCTTTCTTT. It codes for CASSPSQGVNTEAFF. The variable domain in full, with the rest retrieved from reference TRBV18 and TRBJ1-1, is NAGVMQNPRHLVRRRGQEARLRCSPMKGHSHVYWYRQLPEEGLKFMVYLQKENIIDESGMPKERFSAEFPKEGPSILRIQQVVRGDSAAYFCASSPSQGVNTEAFFGQGTRLTVV.

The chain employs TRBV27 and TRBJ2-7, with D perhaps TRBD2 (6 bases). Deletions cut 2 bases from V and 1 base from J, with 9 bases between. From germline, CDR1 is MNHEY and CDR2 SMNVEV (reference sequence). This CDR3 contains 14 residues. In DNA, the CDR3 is TGTGCCAGCAGTTTAATCCGGGGGTCCTACGAGCAGTACTTC. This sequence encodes CASSLIRGSYEQYF.

The CDR3 region has the DNA TGTGCCAGCAGCTTCGCTAGCGCCTCCTACGAGCAGTACTTC. It specifies CASSFASASYEQYF. The chain uses TRBV5-4 and TRBJ2-5; maybe TRBD2 (6 bases). The J call is doubtful: the DNA matches TRBJ2-7 better. Germline CDR1 is SGHNT and CDR2 is YYREEE (reference sequence). This CDR3 spans 14 amino acids.

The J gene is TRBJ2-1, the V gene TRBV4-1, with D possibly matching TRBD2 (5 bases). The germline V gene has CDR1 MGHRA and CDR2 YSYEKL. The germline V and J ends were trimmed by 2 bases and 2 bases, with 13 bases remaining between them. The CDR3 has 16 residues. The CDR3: CASSQNFEGTYNEQFF. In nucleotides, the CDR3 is TGCGCCAGCAGCCAAAACTTTGAGGGAACCTACAATGAGCAGTTCTTC.

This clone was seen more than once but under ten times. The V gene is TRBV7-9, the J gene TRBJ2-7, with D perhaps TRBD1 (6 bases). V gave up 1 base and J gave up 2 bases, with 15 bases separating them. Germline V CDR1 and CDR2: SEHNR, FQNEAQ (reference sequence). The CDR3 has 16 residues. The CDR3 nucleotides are TGTGCCAGCAGCTTAGGGTACGGGACACCCGCCTACGAGCAGTACTTC. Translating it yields CASSLGYGTPAYEQYF.